Following are 14 T cell receptor beta chains from one sample sequenced in a study of T cell repertoires in cytomegalovirus infection. TCRdb called the reads again in MiXCR, with one record for every CDR3 protein. The sample records some 250,000 distinct CDR3 sequences, 9.1% being singletons. Sequences were obtained from PBMCs. These receptors were collected from a human donor in good health (CMV status not recorded). Some clones in this sample may be carry-over from other donors' samples.

In this sample, this clonotype turned up many times. The rearrangement joins TRBV7-8 to TRBJ2-1; D possibly corresponds to TRBD2 (6 bases). In germline, CDR1 is SGHVS, CDR2 FQNEAQ. The CDR3 is 15 residues long. V shed 4 bases and J shed 2 bases, with 12 bases lying between them. The CDR3 is CASSYGGAPYNEQFF. As DNA, the CDR3 is TGTGCCAGCAGCTACGGGGGTGCCCCCTACAATGAGCAGTTCTTC. Full variable domain (remainder filled in from reference TRBV7-8 and TRBJ2-1): GAGVSQSPRYKVAKRGQDVALRCDPISGHVSLFWYQQALGQGPEFLTYFQNEAQLDKSGLPSDRFFAERPEGSVSTLKIQRTQQEDSAVYLCASSYGGAPYNEQFFGPGTRLTVL.

At least ten counts were recorded for this clonotype. V gene TRBV5-1 combines with J gene TRBJ2-3; D call uncertain. This CDR3 comprises 14 residues. The V gene's germline CDR1 is SGHRS and CDR2 YFSETQ. V lost 4 bases and J lost 3, with 12 bases in between. CDR3 region: CASSPLTVTDTQYF. The CDR3 bases are TGCGCCAGCAGCCCACTAACAGTAACAGATACGCAGTATTTT.

The chain uses TRBV15 and TRBJ2-1, with TRBD2 matching over 11 bases. J lost 5 bases, V lost 3 bases, and 6 bases had no gene match. This CDR3 comprises 16 residues. Germline lookup yields CDR1 LNHNV and CDR2 YYDKDF (reference sequence). CDR3 sequence reads: CATSRAGTSGHNEQFF. Here the CDR3 DNA reads TGTGCCACCAGCAGGGCTGGGACTAGCGGTCACAATGAGCAGTTCTTC.

This clonotype was observed at least ten times. This chain joins TRBV7-2 and TRBJ2-3, with D possibly being TRBD2 (6 bases). Germline V gene lookup returns CDR1 SGHTA and CDR2 FQGNSA. V lost 5 bases to trimming and J lost 0 bases, with 18 bases between them. The CDR3 length is 17 residues. CDR3 bases: TGTGCCAGCAGCCAATGGGGGGTGTCTACTAGCACAGATACGCAGTATTTT. Translated, it gives CASSQWGVSTSTDTQYF.

There are many counts of this clonotype. The CDR3 region has the DNA TGTGCCAGCAGCGCCCTTAGCGGGAGCTCCTACAATGAGCAGTTCTTC. It codes for CASSALSGSSYNEQFF. V and J are TRBV7-4 and TRBJ2-1; TRBD2 aligns across 9 bases. This CDR3 has 16 residues. Germline V lookup: CDR1 SGHVT, CDR2 SQSDAQ. Trimming removed 5 bases from V and 0 bases from J; junction bases left unmatched: 5.

This clonotype was counted only a few times. J is TRBJ1-1 and V is TRBV6-2 or TRBV6-3; perhaps TRBD1 as D (5 bases). Trimming stripped 6 bases from V and 8 bases from J, with 16 bases between. The CDR3 is 13 residues long. Germline V gene data show CDR1 as MNHEY and CDR2 as SVGEGT. Written as DNA, the CDR3 is TGTGCCAGCAGCCTAAGGGGTCAACTAGAAGCTTTCTTT. Its translation: CASSLRGQLEAFF.

This clonotype was detected many times. The chain carries TRBV12-3 or TRBV12-4 and TRBJ1-1; D may be TRBD1 (6 bases). Trimming shortened V by 7 bases and J by 2 bases, and 11 bases separated the two germline ends. The CDR3 contains 13 residues. CDR3 sequence (DNA): TGTGCCAGCACCCGGACAGCCAACACTGAAGCTTTCTTT. Protein product: CASTRTANTEAFF.

This clonotype was seen many times. The V gene is TRBV19, the J gene TRBJ2-6, with 7 bases identical to TRBD1. Germline trimming cut 7 bases from V and 0 bases from J; bases unmatched to any gene: 3. This CDR3 region has 15 residues. Germline CDR1 LNHDA, CDR2 SQIVND (reference sequence). CDR3 in amino acids: CASTDRTSGANVLTF. The CDR3 nucleotides are TGTGCCAGTACGGACAGGACCTCTGGGGCCAACGTCCTGACTTTC.

In this sample, this clonotype turned up many times. The chain couples TRBV7-2 to TRBJ2-7, with D unresolved. V lost 0 bases, J lost 0 bases, and 9 bases lay in between. The germline V gene has CDR1 SGHTA and CDR2 FQGNSA. The CDR3 is 15 residues long. In DNA, the CDR3 is TGTGCCAGCAGCTTAGCGGCAGGTAGCTCCTACGAGCAGTACTTC. Translation gives CASSLAAGSSYEQYF.

This clonotype has at least ten counts. V is TRBV7-9 and J is TRBJ1-1; 8 bases are shared with TRBD1. There are 17 residues in the CDR3. The trim removed 5 bases at V and 5 bases at J, leaving 16 bases unmatched. Germline lookup yields CDR1 SEHNR and CDR2 FQNEAQ (reference sequence). The DNA for the CDR3 is TGTGCCAGCAGCCCAGTGACAGGGGATCTTATAGGTACTGAAGCTTTCTTT. Its protein product is CASSPVTGDLIGTEAFF.

This clonotype turned up a few times. V is TRBV7-2 and J is TRBJ2-3; D tentatively fits TRBD1 or TRBD2 (6 bases each). The CDR3 has 17 residues. Germline V gene data show CDR1 as SGHTA and CDR2 as FQGNSA. V was clipped by 3 bases and J by 0 bases, with 16 bases between them. As DNA, the CDR3 is TGTGCCAGCAGCTTGAACTCGGGGGCCCAAAGCACAGATACGCAGTATTTT. Translated, it gives CASSLNSGAQSTDTQYF. The full variable domain, completed using reference TRBV7-2 and TRBJ2-3, is GAGVSQSPSNKVTEKGKDVELRCDPISGHTALYWYRQSLGQGLEFLIYFQGNSAPDKSGLPSDRFSAERTGGSVSTLTIQRTQQEDSAVYLCASSLNSGAQSTDTQYFGPGTRLTVL.

There are many counts of this clonotype. The V call is TRBV7-2, the J call TRBJ1-5, with a tentative D call TRBD1 (5 bases). Trimming stripped 2 bases from V and 0 bases from J, with 8 bases between. CDR3 length: 15 amino acids. Germline CDR1 and CDR2: SGHTA and FQGNSA. CDR3: CASSLRQPSNQPQHF. The CDR3 DNA is TGTGCCAGCAGCTTACGACAGCCTAGCAATCAGCCCCAGCATTTT. Full variable domain (rest looked up from reference TRBV7-2 and TRBJ1-5): GAGVSQSPSNKVTEKGKDVELRCDPISGHTALYWYRQSLGQGLEFLIYFQGNSAPDKSGLPSDRFSAERTGGSVSTLTIQRTQQEDSAVYLCASSLRQPSNQPQHFGDGTRLSIL.

This clonotype was seen many times. The rearrangement links TRBV7-3 to TRBJ2-7; D may match TRBD1 or TRBD2 (5 bases each). Trimming removed 0 bases at V and 4 bases at J, with 13 bases between. Germline V lookup: CDR1 SGHTA, CDR2 FQGTGA. The CDR3 extends over 15 amino acids. As DNA, the CDR3 is TGTGCCAGCAGCTTAACGGGGACCCTGGGGTACGAGCAGTACTTC. Amino acid sequence: CASSLTGTLGYEQYF.

The table lists this clonotype with many counts. The J gene is TRBJ2-5, the V gene TRBV12-3 or TRBV12-4, with D maybe TRBD1 (5 bases). The CDR3 extends over 16 amino acids. Trimming cost V 4 bases and J 5 bases, with 20 bases left between them. CDR3 amino acids: CASSSLSQVLGETQYF. The DNA of the CDR3 is TGTGCCAGCAGTTCACTCTCACAGGTGCTTGGGGAGACCCAGTACTTC.